A single sample gave rise to the 21 T cell receptor beta chains below, sequenced in a study of T cell responses to AZD1222 COVID-19 vaccine. Some clones are missing from TCRdb's copy, which holds only in-frame ones; the method was immunoSEQ multiplex PCR. The profile shows roughly 100,000 clones, less than 95% of them singletons. Here the sequenced sample was peripheral blood, taken on day 0 of AZD1222 vaccination. The receptors shown here come from an adult in good health.

This chain links TRBV5-8 with TRBJ2-7; TRBD2 might be the D (5 bases). Germline lookup yields CDR1 SGHTS and CDR2 YDEGEE. V was clipped by 0 bases and J by 3 bases, with 16 bases between them. This CDR3 has 16 amino acids. The CDR3 is CASSLGPGRLNYEQYF. The CDR3 nucleotides are TGTGCCAGCAGCTTGGGTCCGGGGAGACTTAACTACGAGCAGTACTTC.

The genes are TRBV3-1 (or the pseudogene TRBV3-2) and TRBJ2-5, with TRBD2 matching over 8 bases. Germline V gene sequence: CDR1 LGHDT, CDR2 YNNKEL (reference sequence). The CDR3 runs 16 residues. Trimming cost V 0 bases and J 5 bases; bases outside gene matches: 8. The DNA of the CDR3 is TGTGCCAGCAGCCAAGAACAACGGGGGGGCCTTGAGACCCAGTACTTC. Its protein product is CASSQEQRGGLETQYF.

The V and J genes are TRBV6-2 or TRBV6-3 and TRBJ1-5, with unresolved D. The germline gives CDR1 MNHEY, CDR2 SVGEGT. V lost 0 bases and J lost 0, with 12 bases in between. This CDR3 region has 17 residues. The chain's CDR3 is CASSYSKGLGSNQPQHF. The CDR3 DNA is TGTGCCAGCAGTTACTCGAAGGGTTTGGGTAGCAATCAGCCCCAGCATTTT.

V and J are TRBV6-5 and TRBJ2-3, with 10 nucleotides matching TRBD2. Germline V gene lookup returns CDR1 MNHEY and CDR2 SVGAGI. Trimming removed 6 bases from V and 4 bases from J; junction bases left unmatched: 7. This CDR3 comprises 15 residues. The CDR3 coding sequence is TGTGCCAGCAGACCCGGGACTAGCGTATCAGATACGCAGTATTTT. It specifies CASRPGTSVSDTQYF.

This rearrangement joins TRBV6-5 to TRBJ2-7; 8 bases are shared with TRBD1. This CDR3 spans 13 amino acids. Unmatched junction bases numbered 8, after V lost 6 bases and J lost 7 bases. Germline CDR1 and CDR2: MNHEY and SVGAGI. CDR3 residues: CASSGQGRREQYF. The CDR3 DNA follows: TGTGCCAGCAGCGGACAGGGAAGGAGGGAGCAGTACTTC.

The chain is built from TRBV9 and TRBJ1-5; D is undetermined. V was pared by 4 bases and J by 5 bases, with 13 bases between. Germline V gives CDR1 SGDLS, CDR2 YYNGEE. The CDR3 runs to 14 residues. CDR3 DNA sequence: TGTGCCAGCAGCCCCGACGGGGAGGATCAGCCCCAGCATTTT. Translated, it gives CASSPDGEDQPQHF.

The chain employs TRBV7-9 and TRBJ2-4; D possibly corresponds to TRBD2 (6 bases). From germline, CDR1 is SEHNR and CDR2 FQNEAQ (reference sequence). V gave up 3 bases and J gave up 6 bases, with 12 bases separating them. The CDR3 is 14 residues long. CDR3 sequence (DNA): TGTGCCAGCAGCTTCGGACTATCGCGAAACATTCAGTACTTC. Translation: CASSFGLSRNIQYF.

The chain employs TRBV11-2 and TRBJ1-4; possible D gene TRBD1, 5 bases. CDR3 length: 14 residues. V was cut by 4 bases and J by 11 bases, with 17 bases left in between. Germline CDR1 reads SGHAT; CDR2 reads FQNNGV. CDR3 in amino acids: CASSSPRSGLKLFF. The CDR3 DNA reads as TGTGCCAGCAGCTCTCCGCGCTCGGGACTCAAACTGTTTTTT.

The rearrangement uses TRBV6-5 and TRBJ1-6; D uncertain. V gave up 7 bases and J gave up 3 bases, with 13 bases separating them. Germline V CDR1 and CDR2: MNHEY, SVGAGI. The CDR3 runs to 15 residues. The DNA of the CDR3 is TGTGCCAGCAAAACCTCGGGGAACTATAATTCACCCCTCCACTTT. It yields the protein CASKTSGNYNSPLHF.

The J gene is TRBJ1-6, the V gene TRBV7-2, with a weak D call TRBD1 (6 bases). Germline loops: CDR1 SGHTA, CDR2 FQGNSA. The CDR3 runs to 18 residues. V was cut by 5 bases and J by 0 bases, with 17 bases left in between. CDR3 sequence: CASSTPRQASSYNSPLHF. Here the CDR3 DNA reads TGTGCCAGCAGCACCCCTCGACAGGCGAGCTCCTATAATTCACCCCTCCACTTT.

V gene TRBV7-9 combines with J gene TRBJ1-2; D is undetermined. The CDR3 totals 14 residues. Germline V gene sequence: CDR1 SEHNR, CDR2 FQNEAQ (reference sequence). V lost 5 bases, J lost 8 bases, and 18 bases lay in between. This CDR3 reads CASSPREGVGGYTF. The CDR3 nucleotides are TGTGCCAGCAGCCCCCGAGAGGGCGTGGGGGGCTACACCTTC.

The J gene is TRBJ1-1, the V gene TRBV2; no firm D call. The V end was cut by 4 bases, the J end by 4 bases, with 7 bases between. Germline V gene data show CDR1 as SNHLY and CDR2 as FYNNEI. This CDR3 has 12 residues. The DNA of the CDR3 is TGTGCCAGCAGTGGGACGGCCACTGAAGCTTTCTTT. It yields the protein CASSGTATEAFF.

V is TRBV27 and J is TRBJ2-2; D is unresolved. The germline CDR1 and CDR2 sequences are MNHEY and SMNVEV (reference sequence). This CDR3 is 13 amino acids long. Trimming pared 6 bases from V and 6 bases from J, leaving 11 bases between. CDR3: CASSPHASGELFF. DNA for the CDR3: TGTGCCAGCAGCCCACATGCTTCCGGGGAGCTGTTTTTT.

The J gene is TRBJ1-5, the V gene TRBV28, with D unclear. The germline V and J ends were trimmed by 6 bases and 0 bases, with 12 bases remaining between them. CDR1 and CDR2 from the germline V gene are MDHEN and SYDVKM. The CDR3 contains 15 residues. Here the CDR3 DNA reads TGTGCCAGCAGGGACGGAACTTATAGCAATCAGCCCCAGCATTTT. Protein: CASRDGTYSNQPQHF.

This clone showed up just a few times. The chain employs TRBV18 and TRBJ2-3; D perhaps matches TRBD2 (6 bases). Germline V gene sequence: CDR1 KGHSH, CDR2 LQKENI. This CDR3 is 15 amino acids long. Trimming removed 6 bases at V and 1 base at J, with 14 bases between. The CDR3 loop reads CASSVQAGRTDTQYF. The CDR3 DNA is TGTGCCAGCTCCGTACAGGCGGGACGCACAGATACGCAGTATTTT.

The chain couples TRBV5-1 to TRBJ1-1; perhaps TRBD1 as D (5 bases). CDR1 and CDR2 (germline): SGHRS, YFSETQ. Trimming cost V 4 bases and J 0 bases, with 10 bases left between them. CDR3 length equals 14 residues. CDR3: CASSNRLMNTEAFF. In DNA, the CDR3 is TGCGCCAGCAGCAACAGGCTAATGAACACTGAAGCTTTCTTT.

This sequence joins TRBV20-1 and TRBJ1-4; TRBD1 is a possible D gene (6 bases). In germline, CDR1 is DFQATT, CDR2 SNEGSKA (reference sequence). V lost 3 bases and J lost 2, with 16 bases in between. The CDR3 has 16 residues. As DNA, the CDR3 is TGCAGTGCTAGTCCCCAAGGGGGTATGACTAATGAAAAACTGTTTTTT. This sequence encodes CSASPQGGMTNEKLFF.

This chain links TRBV2 with TRBJ2-1; perhaps TRBD2 as D (6 bases). The CDR3 is 14 amino acids. From germline, CDR1 is SNHLY and CDR2 FYNNEI. Trimming stripped 8 bases from V and 4 bases from J, with 15 bases between. The CDR3 sequence is CASGRDGRYNEQFF. For the CDR3, the DNA is TGTGCCAGCGGCCGGGACGGGAGATACAATGAGCAGTTCTTC.

The chain joins TRBV5-4 to TRBJ1-1, with D possibly being TRBD1 (5 bases). The CDR3 length is 12 residues. V was clipped by 1 base and J by 8 bases, with 9 bases between them. The germline V gene encodes CDR1 SGHNT and CDR2 YYREEE (reference sequence). The CDR3 sequence is CASSLWGEEAFF. CDR3 bases: TGTGCCAGCAGCTTGTGGGGGGAGGAAGCTTTCTTT.

The chain carries TRBV9 and TRBJ1-1; tentative D call: TRBD1 (6 bases). V lost 0 bases, J lost 7 bases, and 22 bases lay in between. CDR3 length equals 17 residues. The germline V gene encodes CDR1 SGDLS and CDR2 YYNGEE. The CDR3 is CASSVDPETGNFGEAFF. The CDR3 DNA is TGTGCCAGCAGCGTAGACCCGGAAACAGGGAATTTCGGTGAAGCTTTCTTT.

The chain links TRBV7-2 to TRBJ1-2, with a tentative D call TRBD1 (6 bases). V was cut by 3 bases and J by 5 bases, with 10 bases left in between. The germline V gene has CDR1 SGHTA and CDR2 FQGNSA. The CDR3 consists of 13 residues. The CDR3 bases are TGTGCCAGCAGCTTGGGGACATTTTATGGCTACACCTTC. Translating gives CASSLGTFYGYTF.